This T cell receptor (beta chain) was sequenced in a study of blood T cell repertoires in COVID-19. At the level of the study: The study drew acute and convalescent COVID-19 samples from the United States, Italy and Spain. T cells, B-cell-depleted T cells, or PBMCs supplied cDNA or gDNA.

The V gene end was trimmed by 6 bases and the J gene end by 5 bases; junction bases not matched to a gene: 12. Germline V gene data show CDR1 as SGHRS and CDR2 as YFSETQ. The CDR3 runs 16 residues. Original processing methods: Reference gene primer amplification gave estimated nucleated cell counts. Libraries were prepared by immunoSEQ multiplex PCR; TCRdb keeps only in-frame clonotypes and omits some of them. That table is the source of V, J and clone size, and D and trimming were worked out from the DNA. The repertoire holds roughly 280,000 clones, with around 85% as singletons. The chain uses TRBV5-1 and TRBJ2-2, with 8 bases lining up with TRBD2. This sequence originates from a woman aged 70-85 years with acute or convalescent COVID-19. The sequenced sample consisted of peripheral blood. The CDR3 DNA is TGCGCCAGCACCTCTTTAGCGGGGAAGGGAACCGGGGAGCTGTTTTTT. It translates to CASTSLAGKGTGELFF.